Each of the 31 T cell receptor beta chains below was sequenced from the same sample in a study of identifying expanded T cells in peripheral blood. This table comes from immunoSEQ multiplex PCR, and its TCRdb copy is limited to in-frame clones, with some not included. The sample lists about 91,000 clones; around nine tenths were seen once. Sequences were obtained from blood. The receptor source for this set is a person aged 18 to 70 in good health.

This clone was recorded only once. The genes are TRBV6-1 and TRBJ2-5, with D perhaps matching TRBD1 (5 bases). V gave up 7 bases and J gave up 4 bases, with 16 bases separating them. This CDR3 has 14 amino acids. The germline gives CDR1 MNHNS, CDR2 SASEGT. CDR3 coding DNA: TGTGCCAGCACCAAGCAGGGTTCGGCAGAGACCCAGTACTTC. Residues: CASTKQGSAETQYF.

The chain joins TRBV30 to TRBJ2-7; D ambiguous. Trimming shortened V by 3 bases and J by 2 bases, and 11 bases separated the two germline ends. The CDR3 has 13 amino acids. The germline CDR1 and CDR2 sequences are GTSNPN and SVGIG (reference sequence). In DNA, the CDR3 is TGTGCCTGGAGCGCGACACCGACCTACGAGCAGTACTTC. Protein product: CAWSATPTYEQYF.

This chain links TRBV2 with TRBJ1-2; 9 bases are a match to TRBD1. The CDR3 extends over 13 amino acids. The germline V gene has CDR1 SNHLY and CDR2 FYNNEI. Trimming took 8 bases from V and 7 from J; bases not matched to a gene: 8. CDR3 loop: CASRDREGFGYTF. CDR3 sequence (DNA): TGTGCCAGCCGGGACAGGGAGGGTTTTGGCTACACCTTC.

V gene TRBV16 combines with J gene TRBJ1-5; 7 nucleotides agree with TRBD1. The CDR3 totals 14 residues. Per the germline V gene, CDR1 is KGHSY and CDR2 is FQNENV. The V gene end was trimmed by 2 bases and the J gene end by 4 bases; junction bases not matched to a gene: 2. The CDR3 loop is CASSQDRANQPQHF. Written as DNA, the CDR3 is TGTGCCAGCAGCCAAGACAGGGCAAATCAGCCCCAGCATTTT.

This clone was observed once. The CDR3 DNA sequence: TGTGCCAGCAGTTACGGGTACAAGAGCTCCTACGAGCAGTACTTC. It codes for CASSYGYKSSYEQYF. The gene calls are TRBV6-5 and TRBJ2-7; no clear D gene. CDR3 length: 15 residues. Trimming took off 2 bases at V and 0 bases at J, with 11 bases between the two ends. Germline CDR1 MNHEY, CDR2 SVGAGI.

The chain joins TRBV6-4 to TRBJ2-6; weak D call: TRBD1 (6 bases). Trimming removed 6 bases from V and 0 bases from J, with 12 bases in between. Germline V gives CDR1 MRHNA, CDR2 SNTAGT. CDR3 length: 16 residues. CDR3 protein: CASSMDSSSGANVLTF. The CDR3 DNA reads as TGTGCCAGCAGCATGGACAGTTCCTCTGGGGCCAACGTCCTGACTTTC.

The CDR3 spells CASSEGGRRVTEAFF. In nucleotides, the CDR3 is TGTGCCAGCAGTGAGGGCGGACGGAGGGTCACTGAAGCTTTCTTT. The rearrangement joins TRBV25-1 to TRBJ1-1; D not resolved. The CDR3 is 15 amino acids. Between the trimmed V and J ends, which lost 3 bases and 4 bases, there was a span of 15 bases. Germline CDR1 and CDR2: MGHDK and SYGVNS.

V and J are TRBV5-1 and TRBJ2-7; D is uncertain. The CDR3 loop spans 14 amino acids. The germline V gene encodes CDR1 SGHRS and CDR2 YFSETQ. V shed 0 bases and J shed 1 base, with 8 bases lying between them. This CDR3 is CASSLEASSYEQYF. The DNA of the CDR3 is TGCGCCAGCAGCTTGGAGGCCAGTTCCTACGAGCAGTACTTC.

This clone was observed a single time. V and J are TRBV5-8 and TRBJ2-7; D might be TRBD2 (6 bases). The CDR3 has 17 residues. V was clipped by 0 bases and J by 0 bases, with 16 bases between them. Germline values: CDR1 SGHTS, CDR2 YDEGEE. The CDR3 spells CASSLASGPGGSYEQYF. CDR3 nucleotides: TGTGCCAGCAGCTTGGCATCAGGGCCCGGGGGCTCCTACGAGCAGTACTTC.

The chain carries TRBV6-5 and TRBJ1-2; 8 bases are shared with TRBD1. The CDR3 runs 15 residues. Trimming took 7 bases from V and 8 from J; bases not matched to a gene: 15. Germline V gene data show CDR1 as MNHEY and CDR2 as SVGAGI. Written as DNA, the CDR3 is TGTGCCAGCACCAGGGACTCACAGGGGGGTCACGGCTACACCTTC. Encoded protein: CASTRDSQGGHGYTF.

V usage is TRBV7-9 and J usage is TRBJ1-2; D gene ambiguous. The CDR3 extends over 14 amino acids. Germline CDR1 and CDR2: SEHNR and FQNEAQ (reference sequence). Deletions cut 5 bases from V and 7 bases from J, with 17 bases between. The CDR3 here is CASSPIALTIGYTF. CDR3 in DNA: TGTGCCAGCAGCCCAATCGCACTAACTATTGGCTACACCTTC.

This clone was seen more than once but under ten times. This rearrangement joins TRBV27 to TRBJ2-7; D ambiguous. V shed 6 bases and J shed 4 bases, with 16 bases lying between them. Germline lookup yields CDR1 MNHEY and CDR2 SMNVEV (reference sequence). This CDR3 is built from 14 residues. The CDR3 bases are TGTGCCAGCAGCTCGGATTTCCCCCCTTACGAGCAGTACTTC. Residues: CASSSDFPPYEQYF.

This clone has a handful of counts. The CDR3 region is CASSETSVFSYEQYF. The CDR3 DNA sequence: TGTGCCAGTAGTGAGACTAGCGTATTCTCCTACGAGCAGTACTTC. V and J are TRBV19 and TRBJ2-7; 8 nucleotides line up with TRBD2. CDR3 length equals 15 residues. J was trimmed by 0 bases and V by 5 bases; bases with no gene match: 6. Germline V lookup: CDR1 LNHDA, CDR2 SQIVND (reference sequence). The full variable domain, its missing parts supplied by reference TRBV19 and TRBJ2-7, is DGGITQSPKYLFRKEGQNVTLSCEQNLNHDAMYWYRQDPGQGLRLIYYSQIVNDFQKGDIAEGYSVSREKKESFPLTVTSAQKNPTAFYLCASSETSVFSYEQYFGPGTRLTVT.

The chain combines TRBV13 with TRBJ1-1; D uncertain. Germline V gives CDR1 PRHDT, CDR2 FYEKMQ (reference sequence). The V end was cut by 3 bases, the J end by 8 bases, with 7 bases between. The CDR3 has 11 amino acids. In DNA form, the CDR3 reads TGTGCCAGCAGCTTTTTGGGGGAAGCTTTCTTT. Translated, it gives CASSFLGEAFF.

This chain uses TRBV7-9 with TRBJ2-2, with 7 bases lining up with TRBD2. The CDR3 runs to 15 residues. Germline V CDR1 and CDR2: SEHNR, FQNEAQ (reference sequence). The ends lost 2 bases at V and 5 bases at J; junction bases unmatched: 5. The CDR3: CASSLYLAETGELFF. In nucleotides, the CDR3 is TGTGCCAGCAGCTTATATCTAGCGGAGACCGGGGAGCTGTTTTTT.

The chain recombines TRBV2 with TRBJ2-2, with D tentatively TRBD1 (6 bases). The CDR3 sequence is 14 residues long. Trimming cost V 3 bases and J 7 bases, with 12 bases left between them. Germline V gene sequence: CDR1 SNHLY, CDR2 FYNNEI. CDR3 loop: CASSENREDGELFF. The CDR3 nucleotides read TGTGCCAGCAGTGAGAACAGGGAAGACGGGGAGCTGTTTTTT.

This chain links TRBV7-8 with TRBJ2-7; possibly TRBD2 for D (6 bases). CDR1 is SGHVS, CDR2 FQNEAQ, per germline. Trimming stripped 5 bases from V and 6 bases from J, with 17 bases between. The CDR3 spans 14 residues. The CDR3 protein is CASSRLVVGGEQYF. The CDR3 bases are TGTGCCAGCAGCCGACTAGTAGTTGGGGGCGAGCAGTACTTC.

V is TRBV28 and J is TRBJ1-5; D perhaps matches TRBD1 (5 bases). The V end lost 5 bases, the J end lost 7 bases, and 12 bases lay between the germline ends. This CDR3 is built from 13 residues. Germline values: CDR1 MDHEN, CDR2 SYDVKM. The CDR3 DNA follows: TGTGCCAGCAGTCCCCCAGGGTTCCAGCCCCAGCATTTT. Translated, it gives CASSPPGFQPQHF.

The rearrangement uses TRBV7-9 and TRBJ2-3, with D perhaps matching TRBD2 (6 bases). The CDR3 contains 16 residues. V was clipped by 1 base and J by 5 bases, with 16 bases between them. CDR1 and CDR2 from the germline V gene are SEHNR and FQNEAQ (reference sequence). The CDR3 loop is CASSLDSSVGGDTQYF. DNA of the CDR3: TGTGCCAGCAGCTTAGATTCAAGCGTCGGGGGAGATACGCAGTATTTT.

The chain is built from TRBV20-1 and TRBJ2-7; D is ambiguous. Germline assignment: CDR1 DFQATT and CDR2 SNEGSKA (reference sequence). The CDR3 is 11 residues long. Trimming removed 4 bases at V and 2 bases at J, with 6 bases between. The CDR3 protein is CSAISTYEQYF. CDR3 nucleotides: TGCAGTGCTATCTCAACCTACGAGCAGTACTTC.

The chain carries TRBV4-1 and TRBJ2-7, with D possibly matching TRBD2 (5 bases). Germline V gives CDR1 MGHRA, CDR2 YSYEKL. Trimming stripped 3 bases from V and 5 bases from J, with 11 bases between. The CDR3 runs 13 residues. The CDR3 sequence is CASSQASGDEQYF. CDR3 DNA sequence: TGCGCCAGCAGCCAGGCTTCCGGGGACGAGCAGTACTTC.

The rearrangement joins TRBV2 to TRBJ2-7, with no clear D. The V end lost 4 bases, the J end lost 1 base, and 8 bases lay between the germline ends. Per the germline V gene, CDR1 is SNHLY and CDR2 is FYNNEI. The CDR3 consists of 13 residues. CDR3 amino acids: CASSGSLSYEQYF. In DNA, the CDR3 is TGTGCCAGCAGTGGCAGCCTTTCCTACGAGCAGTACTTC.

This sequence joins TRBV5-4 and TRBJ2-2; 10 bases match TRBD1. Germline V gives CDR1 SGHNT, CDR2 YYREEE (reference sequence). The CDR3 runs to 17 residues. Losses at the gene ends were 4 bases for V and 3 bases for J; bases not matched to a gene: 9. The CDR3 coding sequence is TGTGCCAGCAGCGGAACCGGGACAGGGGCCCACACCGGGGAGCTGTTTTTT. Its translation is CASSGTGTGAHTGELFF.

The chain has TRBV4-1 and TRBJ1-2; 9 bases align to TRBD1. V was clipped by 2 bases and J by 8 bases; unmatched bases: 9. Germline lookup yields CDR1 MGHRA and CDR2 YSYEKL. The CDR3 is 15 amino acids. CDR3 sequence: CASSQPRQGVYGYTF. Written as DNA, the CDR3 is TGCGCCAGCAGCCAACCAAGACAGGGGGTCTACGGCTACACCTTC.

The chain carries TRBV7-3 and TRBJ1-2, with a possible D match to TRBD1 (6 bases). The CDR3 sequence is 14 residues long. The germline V gene encodes CDR1 SGHTA and CDR2 FQGTGA. Trimming cost V 2 bases and J 6 bases, with 13 bases left between them. The CDR3 nucleotides read TGTGCCAGCAGCTTATCCGGCAGGGGCGATGGCTACACCTTC. Residues: CASSLSGRGDGYTF.

V is TRBV21-1 and J is TRBJ2-1; TRBD2, the table's D call, lacks a check against the DNA. TRBV21-1 is shown as a pseudogene. The CDR3 spans 18 residues. The chain's CDR3 is CASSKVAGWEGTYNEQFF. The CDR3 nucleotides are TGTGCCAGCAGCAAAGTGGCGGGGTGGGAGGGGACCTACAATGAGCAGTTCTTC.

This rearrangement joins TRBV5-6 to TRBJ2-7, with 10 nucleotides matching TRBD2. The germline V gene encodes CDR1 SGHDT and CDR2 YYEEEE. J was trimmed by 4 bases and V by 7 bases; bases with no gene match: 17. This CDR3 contains 17 residues. This chain's CDR3 is CASSLRTSGRAGYEQYF. The CDR3 DNA follows: TGTGCCAGCTCACTGAGGACGAGCGGGAGGGCCGGGTACGAGCAGTACTTC.

The genes are TRBV6-1 and TRBJ2-3; tentative D call: TRBD1 (6 bases). The CDR3 has 13 amino acids. CDR1 MNHNS and CDR2 SASEGT come from the germline V gene. V was cut by 6 bases and J by 6 bases, with 13 bases left in between. The CDR3 DNA reads TGTGCCAGCAGCGAGGGGGTCCGGGATACGCAGTATTTT. Encoded protein: CASSEGVRDTQYF.

V gene TRBV9 combines with J gene TRBJ1-1, with 8 bases fitting TRBD1. CDR1 and CDR2 (germline): SGDLS, YYNGEE. CDR3 size: 14 residues. The V gene end was trimmed by 2 bases and the J gene end by 3 bases; junction bases not matched to a gene: 3. The CDR3 nucleotides read TGTGCCAGCAGCGTGACGACAGGGGACACTGAAGCTTTCTTT. Protein sequence: CASSVTTGDTEAFF.

This chain links TRBV14 with TRBJ1-6, with TRBD1 as a possible D gene (6 bases). Trimming stripped 4 bases from V and 10 bases from J, with 17 bases between. This CDR3 has 15 amino acids. Germline V gene data show CDR1 as SGHDN and CDR2 as FVKESK. For the CDR3, the DNA is TGTGCCAGCAGCCCTAGGGGGGCGCTAAGATCACCCCTCCACTTT. It codes for CASSPRGALRSPLHF. The full variable domain, rest sourced from reference TRBV14 and TRBJ1-6, is EAGVTQFPSHSVIEKGQTVTLRCDPISGHDNLYWYRRVMGKEIKFLLHFVKESKQDESGMPNNRFLAERTGGTYSTLKVQPAELEDSGVYFCASSPRGALRSPLHFGNGTRLTVT.

The chain uses TRBV4-1 and TRBJ2-2; no definite D call. Germline V lookup: CDR1 MGHRA, CDR2 YSYEKL. Trimming removed 0 bases from V and 2 bases from J, with 7 bases in between. CDR3 size: 15 residues. This CDR3 reads CASSQETVNTGELFF. In DNA form, the CDR3 reads TGCGCCAGCAGCCAAGAGACGGTTAACACCGGGGAGCTGTTTTTT.